What follows are 7 T cell receptor beta chains derived from one specimen sequenced in a study of blood T cell repertoires in COVID-19. TCRdb's table, derived via immunoSEQ multiplex PCR, lists solely in-frame clones and lacks some. The sample records around 180,000 clones, 84% being singletons. Sequencing input: peripheral blood. The receptors here all came from a human donor in a cohort sampled during active COVID-19.

The chain couples TRBV10-2 to TRBJ2-5; the match to TRBD2 covers 12 bases. The CDR3 extends over 15 amino acids. The trim removed 6 bases at V and 1 base at J, leaving 3 bases unmatched. CDR1 is WSHSY, CDR2 SAAADI, per germline. The CDR3 is CASRGTSGPQETQYF. The CDR3 DNA follows: TGCGCCAGCAGAGGGACTAGCGGGCCCCAAGAGACCCAGTACTTC.

CDR3 loop: CASSYNEKLFF. Written as DNA, the CDR3 is TGTGCCAGCAGCTATAATGAAAAACTGTTTTTT. This chain joins TRBV6-5 and TRBJ1-4; D unclear. The V and J ends lost 6 bases and 4 bases respectively, with 3 bases between them. There are 11 residues in the CDR3. Germline CDR1 and CDR2: MNHEY and SVGAGI.

The chain recombines TRBV9 with TRBJ1-2; D is perhaps TRBD1 (5 bases). V lost 1 base and J 8 bases, leaving 15 bases between the germline ends. Germline V gives CDR1 SGDLS, CDR2 YYNGEE. The CDR3 contains 14 residues. This CDR3 is CASSVSRQGRGYTF. The CDR3 coding sequence is TGTGCCAGCAGCGTATCCCGGCAGGGTCGAGGCTACACCTTC.

V is TRBV7-2 and J is TRBJ2-7; TRBD1 matches 7 bases. V was pared by 8 bases and J by 7 bases, with 11 bases of the junction left unmatched. Germline-derived CDR1 and CDR2 are SGHTA and FQGNSA. The CDR3 consists of 13 residues. The CDR3 DNA is TGTGCCAGCTCACGGAAGGGGGCGCAAGAGCAGTACTTC. This translates into CASSRKGAQEQYF.

The chain employs TRBV7-9 and TRBJ2-3, with a weak D call TRBD1 (6 bases). CDR1 is SEHNR and CDR2 is FQNEAQ in the germline V gene (reference sequence). Trimming cost V 3 bases and J 4 bases, with 17 bases left between them. The CDR3 contains 16 residues. CDR3 nucleotides: TGTGCCAGCAGCTTGGTTCCAGGGGTGAGAGCAGATACGCAGTATTTT. Amino acids: CASSLVPGVRADTQYF.

The table lists this clone with a count of one. The V and J genes are TRBV13 and TRBJ2-7; 14 positions agree with TRBD2. The ends lost 4 bases at V and 5 bases at J; junction bases unmatched: 4. CDR3 size: 15 residues. Germline V gives CDR1 PRHDT, CDR2 FYEKMQ (reference sequence). The DNA for the CDR3 is TGTGCCAGCAGCTCGGGACTAGCGGGAGCCCACGAGCAGTACTTC. The encoded protein is CASSSGLAGAHEQYF. Full variable domain (rest looked up from reference TRBV13 and TRBJ2-7): AAGVIQSPRHLIKEKRETATLKCYPIPRHDTVYWYQQGPGQDPQFLISFYEKMQSDKGSIPDRFSAQQFSDYHSELNMSSLELGDSALYFCASSSGLAGAHEQYFGPGTRLTVT.

V gene TRBV19 combines with J gene TRBJ1-2; D might be TRBD1 (6 bases). The V gene lost 9 bases and the J gene lost 0 bases, with 23 bases spanning the gap. Germline V gives CDR1 LNHDA, CDR2 SQIVND (reference sequence). CDR3 size: 17 residues. The CDR3, as DNA: TGTGCCAGACCGGAGGAGTTCGACAGGAGCCCTAACTATGGCTACACCTTC. Its translation: CARPEEFDRSPNYGYTF.